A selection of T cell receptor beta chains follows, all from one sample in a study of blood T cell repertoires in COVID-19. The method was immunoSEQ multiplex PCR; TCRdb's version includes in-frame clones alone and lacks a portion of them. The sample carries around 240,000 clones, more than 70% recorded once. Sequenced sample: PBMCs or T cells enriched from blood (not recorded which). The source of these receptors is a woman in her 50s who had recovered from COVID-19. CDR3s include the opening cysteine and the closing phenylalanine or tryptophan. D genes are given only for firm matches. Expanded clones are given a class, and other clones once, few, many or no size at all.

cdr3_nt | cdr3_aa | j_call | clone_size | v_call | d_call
TGTGCCACCAGCAGAGATTCCCCCGGGGGAGTCCAAGGAGATACGCAGTATTTT | CATSRDSPGGVQGDTQYF | TRBJ2-3 | - | TRBV15 | -
TGTGCCAGCACCCCCCCGGCAGGCAGGGGGCAGAATGAGCAGTTCTTC | CASTPPAGRGQNEQFF | TRBJ2-1 | - | TRBV21-1 | -
TGTGCCAGCAGTTTATCGCCGGGACTAGCGGGGCCTCGATCCTACAATGAGCAGTTCTTC | CASSLSPGLAGPRSYNEQFF | TRBJ2-1 | - | TRBV27 | TRBD2
TGTGCCAGCAGCTTGGAGGCGGTGAGCTCCTACGAGCAGTACTTC | CASSLEAVSSYEQYF | TRBJ2-7 | - | TRBV5-4 | -
TGTGCCAGCAGTCGTATCCCAGGGGCGGGCGAAACTGAAGCTTTCTTT | CASSRIPGAGETEAFF | TRBJ1-1 | - | TRBV27 | -
TGTGCCAGCAGTGAGACAGGGGACTATGGCTACACCTTC | CASSETGDYGYTF | TRBJ1-2 | few | TRBV6-1 | TRBD1
TGTGCCAGCAGCTTTTCACGGACAGGGGCGTCTGGCTACACCTTC | CASSFSRTGASGYTF | TRBJ1-2 | - | TRBV5-5 | TRBD1
TGCGCCAGCAGCTTGGGGACAGGGGCAGAAAAACTGTTTTTT | CASSLGTGAEKLFF | TRBJ1-4 | - | TRBV5-1 | TRBD1
TGTGCCAGCAGTGTGACAACAGGTAACAATCAGCCCCAGCATTTT | CASSVTTGNNQPQHF | TRBJ1-5 | - | TRBV28 | -
TGTGCCAGCACCATGGGAGGGAGGTATGGCTACACCTTC | CASTMGGRYGYTF | TRBJ1-2 | - | TRBV7-8 | -
TGTGCCAGCCGGCTGTCTAGCGGGGAGCTGTTTTTT | CASRLSSGELFF | TRBJ2-2 | few | TRBV7-9 | -
TGTGCCAGCAGCTCCTCGACTAGCGGGGCCGTAGGTGTGGAGACCCAGTACTTC | CASSSSTSGAVGVETQYF | TRBJ2-5 | - | TRBV7-9 | TRBD2
TGTGCCAGCAGCGCCAAGACAGGGGATAACACTGAAGCTTTCTTT | CASSAKTGDNTEAFF | TRBJ1-1 | - | TRBV5-4 | TRBD1
TGTGCCAGCGGCGGGAGGGCGAGGAATGAGCAGTTCTTC | CASGGRARNEQFF | TRBJ2-1 | - | TRBV18 | TRBD2
TGTGCCAGCAGCAGACAGTTAGCGGGGCTGGGCAATGAGCAGTTCTTC | CASSRQLAGLGNEQFF | TRBJ2-1 | - | TRBV7-2 | TRBD2
TGCAGTGCTAGTCGGCAGGGGGTCATTCAGTACTTC | CSASRQGVIQYF | TRBJ2-4 | - | TRBV20-1 | TRBD1
TGTGCCACCAGTGATGGCGGCTTGGGTGAGCAGTTCTTC | CATSDGGLGEQFF | TRBJ2-1 | - | TRBV24-1 | -
TGTGCCAGCAGTTCCCTCTACACTGAAGCTTTCTTT | CASSSLYTEAFF | TRBJ1-1 | - | TRBV6-6 | -
TGTGCCAGCCGACTAGCGGGGGGGGTCCAAGAGACCCAGTACTTC | CASRLAGGVQETQYF | TRBJ2-5 | - | TRBV6-5 | TRBD2
TGTGCCAGCAGAAGAGGAGGAGAGGAGCAGTTCTTC | CASRRGGEEQFF | TRBJ2-1 | - | TRBV2 | -
TGTGCCAGCAGCTTGCTGTCTAGCGGGAGGGCTGGCATTCAGTACTTC | CASSLLSSGRAGIQYF | TRBJ2-4 | - | TRBV5-4 | TRBD2
TGTGCCAGCAGCTCGGGATTACGAGAGACCCAGTACTTC | CASSSGLRETQYF | TRBJ2-5 | - | TRBV11-1 | -
TGTGCCAGTAGGATCGATAACGCGGGCTACAATGAGCAGTTCTTC | CASRIDNAGYNEQFF | TRBJ2-1 | once | TRBV19 | -
TGTGCCAGCAGCCAACTAGCGGGAGTGCCCCCACCTGAGCAGTTCTTC | CASSQLAGVPPPEQFF | TRBJ2-1 | - | TRBV28 | TRBD2
TGTGCCAGCAGTTTCTTCACAGATACGCAGTATTTT | CASSFFTDTQYF | TRBJ2-3 | - | TRBV12-3/TRBV12-4 | -
TGCGCCAGCAGCTTGGAGGGTACAGGGGGGGTCGAGCAGTACTTC | CASSLEGTGGVEQYF | TRBJ2-7 | - | TRBV5-1 | -
TGTGCCAGCAGTATAGGGGGCTACGAGCAGTACTTC | CASSIGGYEQYF | TRBJ2-7 | - | TRBV28 | -
TGTGCCAGCGGCAAGGAGGGGATCGGCAATCAGCCCCAGCATTTT | CASGKEGIGNQPQHF | TRBJ1-5 | - | TRBV27 | -